This T cell receptor (beta chain) was obtained from a study of blood T cell repertoires in COVID-19. Across the study: COVID-19 samples collected from the United States, Italy and Spain covered acute and convalescent phases. PBMCs, B-cell-depleted T cells, or T cells provided the cDNA or gDNA that made up the material.

The authors' processing: Amplified reference gene primers provided the basis for estimating nucleated cell counts. Clones were read by immunoSEQ multiplex PCR, and TCRdb kept only the in-frame ones, dropping some. That table supplies the V and J calls and clone size; D and trimming were determined from the DNA. The sample comprises around 75,000 clones, about 89% of which are singletons, and around 0.6% rests with the top ten. CDR3 length equals 14 residues. With 2 bases removed from V and 4 bases from J, the gap between germline ends came to 9 bases. Germline-derived CDR1 and CDR2 are SGHDT and YYEEEE.

Material for sequencing was peripheral blood. The TCR comes from a man aged 55 to 70 with acute or convalescent COVID-19. The chain employs TRBV5-6 and TRBJ2-2; D perhaps matches TRBD1 (6 bases). CDR3 DNA sequence: TGTGCCAGCAGCTTCCAGGGGCGCACCGGGGAGCTGTTTTTT. It is translated as CASSFQGRTGELFF. The full variable domain, its missing parts supplied by reference TRBV5-6 and TRBJ2-2, is DAGVTQSPTHLIKTRGQQVTLRCSPKSGHDTVSWYQQALGQGPQFIFQYYEEEERQRGNFPDRFSGHQFPNYSSELNVNALLLGDSALYLCASSFQGRTGELFFGEGSRLTVL.